This TCR beta chain was profiled in a study of early T cells in non-severe SARS-CoV-2 infection. Across the study: Unsorted whole blood bulk RNA was sequenced, with unpaired chains.

This clonotype was seen repeatedly, ten times or more. Its specificity is unknown. Researchers attached unique molecular identifiers to individual cDNA molecules. Via MiXCR, TCRdb re-called the 5' RACE reads, giving one row per CDR3 protein. The data show some 59,000 distinct CDR3 sequences, with roughly a tenth seen just once and about 20% held by the top ten. Regarding the study as a whole: Missing private and CD4 specificities, VDJdb matching favored anti-spike CD8 responses.

The V end lost 5 bases, the J end lost 7 bases, and 17 bases lay between the germline ends. The CDR3 is 14 residues long. Germline CDR1 is SGHVS and CDR2 is FNYEAQ. The chain joins TRBV7-6 to TRBJ1-1, with D hard to call. The sequenced sample consisted of whole blood. The source of this sequence is an adult who was a healthcare worker with PCR-confirmed SARS-CoV-2 infection or an uninfected control (not recorded which). The CDR3 protein is CASSRTRNSLEAFF. CDR3 nucleotide sequence: TGTGCCAGCAGCCGAACAAGAAACTCCCTTGAAGCTTTCTTT.